This TCR beta chain was documented in a study of response to subunit inactivated influenza vaccine. Findings and caveats of the study: The authors suggested that every seasonal influenza vaccination recruits few new T cells.

The CDR3 contains 13 residues. Germline CDR1 reads LNHNV; CDR2 reads YYDKDF (reference sequence). V shed 6 bases, J shed 5 bases, and the junction held 5 bases outside the gene matches. As concerns this clonotype: What it binds is not known.

TCRdb recomputed calls from the RT-PCR reads with MiXCR, one row per CDR3 protein. The sample lists 550,000 to 800,000 distinct CDR3 sequences; more than 15% were seen once. This chain links TRBV15 with TRBJ2-5; 8 bases line up with TRBD1. The sample in question was PBMCs from blood, obtained 12 days after vaccination. The receptor's source is a man aged 50 to 60 who received an inactivated influenza vaccine. CDR3 nucleotides: TGTGCCACCAGGCAGGGGGCGTTTGAGACCCAGTACTTC. It encodes CATRQGAFETQYF.